This T cell receptor beta chain was recovered during a study of shared clonotypes between healthy human individuals. Trimming took 3 bases from V and 4 from J; bases not matched to a gene: 2. There are 14 residues in the CDR3. Germline V CDR1 and CDR2: ENHRY, SYGVKD. Here immunoSEQ multiplex PCR was the method, and the copy in TCRdb shows in-frame clones only, minus some. The data contain about 2.4 million clones, 90% to 95% of them singletons. Sequencing was done on a sample of naive CD4+ T cells from PBMCs. Subset indicated: CD45RA+ positively selected. This sequence was found in a man aged 18 to 35 in good health. Some clones in this sample may be carry-over from other donors' samples. This chain uses TRBV10-3 with TRBJ1-4; the match to TRBD1 covers 7 bases. The DNA of the CDR3 is TGTGCCATCAGTGACGGGACAGTTAATGAAAAACTGTTTTTT. Residues: CAISDGTVNEKLFF.